A selection of T cell receptor beta chains follows, all from one sample in a study of CD8+ T cells in alopecia areata. Assay: immunoSEQ multiplex PCR; the TCRdb copy retains only in-frame clones and omits some. The sample has roughly 130,000 clones; 58% are singletons. Material: CD4+ T cells sorted from blood, obtained at week 0. These TCRs come from a human donor with alopecia areata. Each CDR3 is given with its conserved first and last residue. The D gene is left open where the match is weak. Clone size is given for some rows only: seen once, a few or many times, or a class if the clone is expanded.

V: TRBV7-3; J: TRBJ2-5; size: NA; D: TRBD1; CDR3: CASSLGQGMETQYF; DNA: TGTGCCAGCAGCTTAGGACAGGGCATGGAGACCCAGTACTTC
V: TRBV5-4; J: TRBJ2-3; size: NA; D: NA; CDR3: CASSDRRKTSTDTQYF; DNA: TGTGCCAGCAGCGACCGCAGGAAGACTAGCACAGATACGCAGTATTTT
V: TRBV9; J: TRBJ2-3; size: few; D: TRBD1; CDR3: CASSARPVGQGARDTQYF; DNA: TGTGCCAGCAGCGCAAGACCGGTGGGACAGGGGGCGAGAGATACGCAGTATTTT
V: TRBV7-6; J: TRBJ2-3; size: once; D: TRBD2; CDR3: CASSSAGGSTDTQYF; DNA: TGTGCCAGCAGCTCTGCCGGGGGGAGCACAGATACGCAGTATTTT
V: TRBV27; J: TRBJ2-5; size: NA; D: NA; CDR3: CASSLLGGGGSETQYF; DNA: TGTGCCAGCAGTTTATTGGGGGGAGGGGGATCAGAGACCCAGTACTTC
V: TRBV7-2; J: TRBJ2-3; size: NA; D: NA; CDR3: CASSIGGATDTQYF; DNA: TGTGCCAGCAGCATTGGGGGGGCCACAGATACGCAGTATTTT
V: TRBV6-6; J: TRBJ2-3; size: NA; D: NA; CDR3: CASSGLRPRTDTQYF; DNA: TGTGCCAGCAGCGGTCTGCGGCCTAGAACAGATACGCAGTATTTT
V: TRBV5-1; J: TRBJ2-3; size: NA; D: NA; CDR3: CASSYRGTPDTDTQYF; DNA: TGCGCCAGCAGCTACCGAGGGACCCCAGACACAGATACGCAGTATTTT
V: TRBV2; J: TRBJ2-6; size: NA; D: NA; CDR3: CASRERGGSGANVLTF; DNA: TGTGCCAGCAGGGAGAGAGGAGGATCTGGGGCCAACGTCCTGACTTTC
V: TRBV11-2; J: TRBJ2-3; size: NA; D: NA; CDR3: CASSLERQSDTQYF; DNA: TGTGCCAGCAGCTTAGAGCGACAGTCAGATACGCAGTATTTT
V: TRBV7-6; J: TRBJ2-6; size: NA; D: TRBD1; CDR3: CASSLDRASVLTF; DNA: TGTGCCAGCAGCCTGGACAGGGCTAGCGTCCTGACTTTC
V: TRBV2; J: TRBJ2-3; size: NA; D: NA; CDR3: CASSLTEAQYF; DNA: TGTGCCAGCAGTCTCACGGAAGCGCAGTATTTT
V: TRBV7-9; J: TRBJ2-1; size: NA; D: NA; CDR3: CASSLGRVYNEQFF; DNA: TGTGCCAGCAGCTTAGGCCGGGTATACAATGAGCAGTTCTTC
V: TRBV7-2; J: TRBJ2-3; size: NA; D: TRBD1; CDR3: CASSLTRDRGTDTQYF; DNA: TGTGCCAGCAGCTTAACCCGGGACAGGGGCACAGATACGCAGTATTTT
V: TRBV10-3; J: TRBJ2-7; size: NA; D: TRBD2; CDR3: CAISEDAGGVAQYF; DNA: TGTGCCATCAGTGAAGACGCGGGGGGAGTAGCGCAGTACTTC
V: TRBV18; J: TRBJ1-1; size: NA; D: TRBD1; CDR3: CASSPKRGPTEAFF; DNA: TGTGCCAGCTCACCTAAAAGGGGGCCCACTGAAGCTTTCTTT
V: TRBV7-3; J: TRBJ2-3; size: NA; D: NA; CDR3: CASSPGTSTDTQYF; DNA: TGTGCCAGCAGCCCCGGGACTTCTACAGATACGCAGTATTTT
V: TRBV2; J: TRBJ1-6; size: NA; D: NA; CDR3: CASLGQKSSPLHF; DNA: TGTGCCAGCCTAGGACAGAAAAGTTCACCCCTCCACTTT
V: TRBV5-6; J: TRBJ2-3; size: NA; D: NA; CDR3: CASSLADTQYF; DNA: TGTGCCAGCAGCTTGGCAGATACGCAGTATTTT
V: TRBV5-1; J: TRBJ2-2; size: NA; D: TRBD2; CDR3: CASTPLAGGNTGELFF; DNA: TGCGCCAGCACCCCGCTAGCGGGGGGGAACACCGGGGAGCTGTTTTTT
V: TRBV7-9; J: TRBJ2-7; size: NA; D: NA; CDR3: CASSLASGRSRYEQYF; DNA: TGTGCCAGCAGCTTAGCCTCTGGCAGAAGCCGCTACGAGCAGTACTTC
V: TRBV5-4; J: TRBJ2-3; size: few; D: NA; CDR3: CASSFMPDTQYF; DNA: TGTGCCAGCAGCTTTATGCCAGATACGCAGTATTTT
V: TRBV7-9; J: TRBJ2-4; size: few; D: TRBD2; CDR3: CASSPGLAEGILAKNIQYF; DNA: TGTGCCAGCAGCCCGGGACTAGCGGAGGGAATCTTAGCCAAAAACATTCAGTACTTC
V: TRBV6-6; J: TRBJ2-5; size: NA; D: TRBD2; CDR3: CASSPASGAEETQYF; DNA: TGTGCCAGCAGTCCCGCTAGCGGGGCTGAAGAGACCCAGTACTTC
V: TRBV19; J: TRBJ1-5; size: NA; D: TRBD1; CDR3: CASGGQGYQPQHF; DNA: TGTGCCAGTGGCGGACAGGGCTATCAGCCCCAGCATTTT
V: TRBV5-4; J: TRBJ2-1; size: NA; D: TRBD1; CDR3: CASSLIQGVHNEQFF; DNA: TGTGCCAGCAGCTTGATCCAGGGGGTCCACAATGAGCAGTTCTTC
V: TRBV6-5; J: TRBJ2-1; size: NA; D: NA; CDR3: CASSYSPGIQIGQFF; DNA: TGTGCCAGCAGTTACTCCCCGGGAATCCAAATTGGGCAGTTCTTC
V: TRBV5-6; J: TRBJ2-4; size: NA; D: TRBD1; CDR3: CASGDRGQDNIQYF; DNA: TGTGCCAGCGGGGACAGGGGGCAAGATAACATTCAGTACTTC
V: TRBV5-1; J: TRBJ1-4; size: NA; D: NA; CDR3: CASSQEGQDEKLFF; DNA: TGCGCCAGCAGCCAGGAGGGCCAGGATGAAAAACTGTTTTTT
V: TRBV4-3; J: TRBJ1-4; size: NA; D: NA; CDR3: CASSQRGVEKLFF; DNA: TGCGCCAGCAGCCAACGCGGGGTTGAAAAACTGTTTTTT
V: TRBV2; J: TRBJ2-5; size: many; D: NA; CDR3: CASSALAAGQETQYF; DNA: TGTGCCAGCAGTGCTCTCGCGGCAGGACAAGAGACCCAGTACTTC
V: TRBV5-1; J: TRBJ2-7; size: NA; D: NA; CDR3: CASSYSTGLEQYF; DNA: TGCGCCAGCAGCTATTCAACAGGGTTGGAGCAGTACTTC
V: TRBV5-4; J: TRBJ2-5; size: NA; D: NA; CDR3: CASSLGQSRPETQYF; DNA: TGTGCCAGCAGCCTGGGACAATCCCGGCCGGAGACCCAGTACTTC
V: TRBV23-1; J: TRBJ1-5; size: few; D: NA; CDR3: CASSQGPNQPQHF; DNA: TGCGCCAGCAGTCAGGGGCCCAATCAGCCCCAGCATTTT
V: TRBV7-6; J: TRBJ1-5; size: NA; D: NA; CDR3: CASSYPRTGPRQPQHF; DNA: TGTGCCAGCAGCTACCCCCGAACAGGGCCCAGGCAGCCCCAGCATTTT
V: TRBV19; J: TRBJ1-2; size: NA; D: NA; CDR3: CASMLRPTYGYTF; DNA: TGTGCCAGTATGTTGCGTCCGACCTATGGCTACACCTTC
V: TRBV7-9; J: TRBJ2-5; size: NA; D: NA; CDR3: CASNPTRAPHGTQYF; DNA: TGTGCCAGCAACCCTACGCGGGCCCCCCATGGGACCCAGTACTTC
V: TRBV15; J: TRBJ1-5; size: NA; D: NA; CDR3: CATSRLDSNQPQHF; DNA: TGTGCCACCAGCAGGCTCGATAGCAATCAGCCCCAGCATTTT
V: TRBV5-6; J: TRBJ2-2; size: NA; D: NA; CDR3: CASRRSRTGELFF; DNA: TGTGCCAGCAGGCGATCAAGGACCGGGGAGCTGTTTTTT
V: TRBV28; J: TRBJ2-5; size: NA; D: NA; CDR3: CASSSPGRQETQYF; DNA: TGTGCCAGCAGTTCGCCGGGTCGCCAAGAGACCCAGTACTTC
V: TRBV6-5; J: TRBJ1-4; size: NA; D: NA; CDR3: CASSLGTLNEKLFF; DNA: TGTGCCAGCAGTCTCGGGACCCTTAATGAAAAACTGTTTTTT
V: TRBV9; J: TRBJ1-2; size: few; D: TRBD1; CDR3: CASSATPGQSNGYTF; DNA: TGTGCCAGCAGCGCGACCCCGGGACAGAGCAATGGCTACACCTTC
V: TRBV5-4; J: TRBJ1-1; size: NA; D: TRBD1; CDR3: CASSNRGGAFF; DNA: TGTGCCAGCAGCAACAGGGGAGGAGCTTTCTTT
V: TRBV18; J: TRBJ2-7; size: NA; D: TRBD1; CDR3: CASSPPPETGFVLEQYF; DNA: TGTGCCAGCTCACCACCGCCGGAGACAGGGTTCGTCCTCGAGCAGTACTTC
V: TRBV5-1; J: TRBJ2-5; size: NA; D: NA; CDR3: CASQKLDPQETQYF; DNA: TGCGCCAGCCAAAAACTAGATCCTCAAGAGACCCAGTACTTC